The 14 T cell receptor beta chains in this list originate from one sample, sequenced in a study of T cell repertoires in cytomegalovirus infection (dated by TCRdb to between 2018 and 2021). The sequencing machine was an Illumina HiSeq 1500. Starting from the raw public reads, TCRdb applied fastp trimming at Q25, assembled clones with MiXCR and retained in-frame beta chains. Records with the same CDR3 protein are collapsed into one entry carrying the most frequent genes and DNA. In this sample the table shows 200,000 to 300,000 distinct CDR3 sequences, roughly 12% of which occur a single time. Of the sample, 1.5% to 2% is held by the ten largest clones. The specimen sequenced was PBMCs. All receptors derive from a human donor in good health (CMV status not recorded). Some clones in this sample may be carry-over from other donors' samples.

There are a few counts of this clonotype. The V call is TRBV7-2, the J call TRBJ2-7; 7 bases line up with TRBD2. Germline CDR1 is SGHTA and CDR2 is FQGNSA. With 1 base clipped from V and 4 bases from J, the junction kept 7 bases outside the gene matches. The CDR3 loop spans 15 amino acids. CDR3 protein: CASSLGGEGIYEQYF. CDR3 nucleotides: TGTGCCAGCAGCTTAGGCGGGGAGGGAATTTACGAGCAGTACTTC.

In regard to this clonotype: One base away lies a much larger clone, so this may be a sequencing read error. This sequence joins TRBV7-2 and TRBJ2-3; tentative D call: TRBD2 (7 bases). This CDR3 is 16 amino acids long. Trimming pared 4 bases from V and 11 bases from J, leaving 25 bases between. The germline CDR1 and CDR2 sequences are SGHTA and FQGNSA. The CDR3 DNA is TGTGCCAGCAGCTCCCGGGGGGCGCGGGGACTAAATAGGCAGTATTTT. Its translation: CASSSRGARGLNRQYF.

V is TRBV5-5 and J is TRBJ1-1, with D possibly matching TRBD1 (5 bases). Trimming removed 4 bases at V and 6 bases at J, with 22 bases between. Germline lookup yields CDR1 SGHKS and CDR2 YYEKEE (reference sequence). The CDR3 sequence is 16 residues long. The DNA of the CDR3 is TGTGCCAGCAGCCGGGCGAGGGGCGCAGCCCCCGCTGAAGCTTTCTTT. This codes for CASSRARGAAPAEAFF.

CDR3 region: CASSALTNTEAFF. The CDR3 nucleotides are TGTGCCAGTAGTGCTCTTACGAACACTGAAGCTTTCTTT. The V gene is TRBV19, the J gene TRBJ1-1; D is ambiguous. Per germline, CDR1 LNHDA and CDR2 SQIVND (reference sequence). This CDR3 spans 13 amino acids. Trimming took 5 bases from V and 1 from J, leaving 8 bases between them.

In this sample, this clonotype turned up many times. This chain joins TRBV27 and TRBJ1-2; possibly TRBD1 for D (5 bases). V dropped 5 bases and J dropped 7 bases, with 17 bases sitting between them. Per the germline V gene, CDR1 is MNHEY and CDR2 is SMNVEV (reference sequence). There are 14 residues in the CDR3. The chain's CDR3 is CASSPPGPRGGYTF. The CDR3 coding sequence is TGTGCCAGCAGTCCTCCGGGGCCCCGGGGTGGCTACACCTTC.

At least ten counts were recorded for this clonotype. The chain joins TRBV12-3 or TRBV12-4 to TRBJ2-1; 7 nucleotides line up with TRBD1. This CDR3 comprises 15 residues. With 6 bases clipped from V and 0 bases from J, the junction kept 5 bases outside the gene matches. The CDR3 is CASRSGTDSYNEQFF. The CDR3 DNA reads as TGTGCCAGCAGGTCCGGGACAGACTCCTACAATGAGCAGTTCTTC.

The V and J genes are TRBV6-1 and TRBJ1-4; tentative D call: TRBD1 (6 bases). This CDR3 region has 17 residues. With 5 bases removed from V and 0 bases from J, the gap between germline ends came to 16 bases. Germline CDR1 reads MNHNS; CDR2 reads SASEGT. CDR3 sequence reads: CASSPRGTDATNEKLFF. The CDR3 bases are TGTGCCAGCAGTCCTAGGGGGACGGATGCAACTAATGAAAAACTGTTTTTT.

The CDR3 reads CASSSGSKEEQYF. CDR3 bases: TGCGCCAGCAGCTCCGGGTCAAAAGAGGAGCAGTACTTC. The chain carries TRBV5-1 and TRBJ2-7; D not certain. Germline CDR1 SGHRS, CDR2 YFSETQ. Trimming removed 3 bases at V and 7 bases at J, with 14 bases between. This CDR3 spans 13 amino acids.

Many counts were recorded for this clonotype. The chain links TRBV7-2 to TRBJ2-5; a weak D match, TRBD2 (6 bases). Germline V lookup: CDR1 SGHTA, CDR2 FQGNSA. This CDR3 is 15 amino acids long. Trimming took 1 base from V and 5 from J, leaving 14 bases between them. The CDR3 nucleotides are TGTGCCAGCAGCTTAGAGGCGGGATGGGGGGAGACCCAGTACTTC. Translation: CASSLEAGWGETQYF.

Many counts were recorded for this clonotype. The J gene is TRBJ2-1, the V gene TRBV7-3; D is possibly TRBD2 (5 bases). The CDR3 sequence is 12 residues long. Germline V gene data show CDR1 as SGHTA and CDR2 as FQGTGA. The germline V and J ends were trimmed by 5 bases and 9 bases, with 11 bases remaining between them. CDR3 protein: CASSPPSGEQFF. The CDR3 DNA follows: TGTGCCAGCAGCCCCCCGAGCGGTGAGCAGTTCTTC.

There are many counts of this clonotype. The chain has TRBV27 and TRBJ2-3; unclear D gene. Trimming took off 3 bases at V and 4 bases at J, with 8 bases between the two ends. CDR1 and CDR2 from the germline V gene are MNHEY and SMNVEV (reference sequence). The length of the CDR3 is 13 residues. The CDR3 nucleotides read TGTGCCAGCAGTTTTCTTGGTGCAGATACGCAGTATTTT. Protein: CASSFLGADTQYF.

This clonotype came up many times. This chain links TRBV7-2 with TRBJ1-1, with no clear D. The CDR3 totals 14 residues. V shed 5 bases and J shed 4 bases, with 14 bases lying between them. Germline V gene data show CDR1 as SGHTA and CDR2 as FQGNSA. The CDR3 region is CASSLLRGITEAFF. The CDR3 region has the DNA TGTGCCAGCAGCCTCTTACGGGGAATCACTGAAGCTTTCTTT.

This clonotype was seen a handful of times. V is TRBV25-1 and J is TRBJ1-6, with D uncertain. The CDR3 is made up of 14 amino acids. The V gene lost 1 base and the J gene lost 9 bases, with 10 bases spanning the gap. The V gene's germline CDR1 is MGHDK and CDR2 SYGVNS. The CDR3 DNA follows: TGTGCCAGCAGTGAATCTTCAGTCTTTTCACCCCTCCACTTT. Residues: CASSESSVFSPLHF. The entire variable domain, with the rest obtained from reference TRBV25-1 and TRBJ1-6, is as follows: EADIYQTPRYLVIGTGKKITLECSQTMGHDKMYWYQQDPGMELHLIHYSYGVNSTEKGDLSSESTVSRIRTEHFPLTLESARPSHTSQYLCASSESSVFSPLHFGNGTRLTVT.

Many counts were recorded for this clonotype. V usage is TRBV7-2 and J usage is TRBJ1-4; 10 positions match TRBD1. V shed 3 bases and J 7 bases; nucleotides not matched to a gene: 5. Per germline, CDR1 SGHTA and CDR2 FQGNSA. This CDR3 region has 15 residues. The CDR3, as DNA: TGTGCCAGCAGCTTGACCGGGACAGGGGTTGAAAAACTGTTTTTT. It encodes CASSLTGTGVEKLFF.